This T cell receptor (beta chain) was sequenced in a study of cytomegalovirus exposure and HLA in healthy donors (dated by TCRdb to 2017 to 2019). About the study as a whole: According to an earlier analysis of a few hundred of the donors, about 170 million T cells yielded over 100 million unique TCR beta sequences and about 300 Gb of sequence data. Among some 400 genotyped donors of the cohort, an average of around 240,000 unique TCR beta nucleotide sequences were sequenced per donor, around 20% of them non-productive. The genetic ancestry cluster associated with self-reported Caucasian donors included 81% of the 398 genotyped donors. The aim of the study was to test whether cataloging public T cell receptors could identify signatures of past pathogen exposure. Besides the first cohort of approximately 710 subjects, a separate validation cohort made up of 120 different subjects was used. In an earlier analysis of 587 of the donors, high-throughput TCR beta sequencing was used to judge whether each TCR beta V gene segment behaved as functional or pseudogenic. In a later genetic analysis, genome-wide SNP genotypes for 398 of the 666 donors were used, and that subset was treated as a discovery cohort. Rather than drawing on any new phenotypic data, the later analysis identified candidate immune exposures from TCR beta sequences and the way those sequences occurred across donors. About 280 gigabases of sequencing data and about 92 million unique TCR sequences made up an early release that covered around 640 HLA-typed donors. A later analysis re-analyzed previously published TCR beta repertoires from 650 to 800 donors and added high-resolution HLA genotyping to study TCR occurrence patterns. Typing coverage differed by locus: A, B, C, DRB1 and DQB1 were typed in roughly 629-630 donors, DQA1 in 522, DPA1 in around 610, and DPB1 in just under 490. All discovery cohort repertoires had been generated on a single sequencing platform. HLA typing covered class I and class II loci at four-digit resolution. A few DR-DQ haplotypes were handled as single units for association and clustering because linkage in the cohort was strong. To predict cytomegalovirus infection status, the study brought together high-throughput TCR immunosequencing, statistical association of individual TCRs with disease status, and machine learning. Donor age, sex, ethnicity and CMV serostatus were collected together with the repertoire data. The study used immunosequencing to profile the T cell repertoires of approximately 640 subjects and linked those repertoires to cytomegalovirus serostatus.

Findings and caveats that apply to the study as a whole: While some public TCRs were present in many individuals, most TCR sequences turned up only very rarely across donors. Cytomegalovirus status was reported to be diagnosed by the classifier with high specificity and sensitivity in both the original and validation cohorts. Only TCR beta chains were sequenced in this cohort, and the absence of alpha or paired-chain data limited detectable features. Some IMGT-functional V segments, including TRBV6-2 and TRBV6-3, could not be told apart with the 87-base-pair reads, so those segments were excluded. Sequencing depth was assumed to be roughly uniform across donors in the presence/absence analyses, though that assumption may not hold. Several of the top co-occurrence clusters appeared to be linked to parvovirus B19, influenza, CMV and Epstein-Barr virus, according to a later analysis. A later genetic analysis reported fewer N-insertions in productive TCRs among donors in an Asian-associated ancestry cluster than the roughly 700-donor mean. About 17 rarely observed V segments, including chromosome 9 orphons, were excluded from the earlier analysis of several hundred of the donors because counts were too low. A few of the identified cytomegalovirus-associated TCR beta chains were confirmed in vitro to be specific for cytomegalovirus antigens. In a later analysis, TCR association rates were found to vary across HLA loci, with the most associated TCRs seen for DRB1 alleles and the fewest for HLA-C alleles. A later analysis found that HLA-associated TCR beta chains were more clonally expanded and had lower generation probabilities than equally common non-associated chains. Linkage disequilibrium might explain the correlated functional status among segregating V segments, but an unknown experimental factor could not be excluded. A further reported finding was that TCR beta sequences accurately predicted the HLA-A and HLA-B alleles for most subjects in the first cohort. A later analysis found that most CMV-associated TCR beta chains appeared HLA-restricted, with HLA associations seemingly driven largely by CMV exposure. A cluster of highly shared sequence variants was judged likely to represent a technical artifact of the sequencing pipeline. When HLA alleles, especially DR and DQ, strongly co-occurred, TCR associations were difficult to assign to individual alleles. A total of 150 to 200 TCR beta chains were listed by the study as associated with cytomegalovirus. Immune exposure information for the cohort was limited to CMV serostatus. It was suggested by the authors that the approach could potentially be generalized to other disease states and immunological phenotypes. Broadly in line with IMGT annotations, most TCR beta V segments showed up in productive rearrangements about 90% or about 30% of the time in an earlier analysis of under 700 of the donors. V-gene and J-gene trimming of TCR beta chains was associated with a missense DCLRE1C variant in a later genetic analysis, and the association was replicated in an independent cohort. Specific HLA alleles were associated with roughly 17,000 TCR beta sequences at a false discovery rate of 0.05 in a later analysis. Because HLA typing was missing for some donors at each locus, association tests included only the typed subset.

Library creation used the immunoSEQ multiplex PCR assay. A mixture of 60 forward primers for TCR Vbeta segments and 13 reverse primers for TCR Jbeta segments was used in the multiplex PCR. Amplification of the CDR3 region of rearranged TCR beta genes was performed with a multiplex PCR assay on genomic DNA. The amplified TCR beta libraries were sequenced on the Illumina HiSeq System as 87-base-pair reads. Per the source publication's procedure: In a later analysis, 70 million to 95 million unique TCR beta chains were counted across the approximately 620 repertoires, and some 10 million of these chains were shared by at least two donors. A nearest-neighbor algorithm error-corrected the raw reads and collapsed the reads into unique sequences, merging closely related sequences to remove PCR and sequencing errors. Alignment of CDR3 sequences to IMGT reference sequences was used to assign V, D and J gene segments. For a sequence to be retained, a match of at least six nucleotides to both a V gene segment and a J gene segment was required. Rearrangements were classified as productive when the CDR3 lacked stop codons and remained in frame with V and J, and all other rearrangements were classified as non-productive. CDR3 was defined by IMGT convention, running from the second conserved V-encoded cysteine to the conserved J-encoded phenylalanine. In an earlier analysis of more than 550 of the donors, sequences lacking an unambiguous match to a single V gene segment were excluded. In an earlier analysis of a few hundred of the donors, V segments were called functional above 56.7% productive rearrangements and were called segregating when the between-donor standard deviation exceeded 5%. To diagnose cytomegalovirus status from the catalog of TCR beta chain sequences, a statistical classification framework was built. A later analysis assigned V and J genes by comparing TCR nucleotide sequences with IMGT/GENE-DB human TR gene sequences. The TCRdist pipeline was used in a later analysis to assign CDR3 sequences and most-parsimonious VDJ recombination scenarios. In a later analysis, each TCR beta chain was defined by its CDR3 amino acid sequence together with its V-gene family, and reads without a unique V-gene family were excluded. A later analysis removed several hundred highly shared, low-generation-probability nucleotide sequences to deal with suspected cross-contamination and a sequencing artifact. For each public chain, a later analysis derived a clonal expansion index from normalized ranks of inferred template counts within each repertoire. Generation probabilities in a later analysis came from a VDJ recombination model fitted to out-of-frame rearrangements, and those results were checked against IGoR. In a later analysis, TCR-TCR, TCR-HLA and TCR-CMV co-occurrence was scored with hypergeometric tests, and a repertoire-size bias correction was applied to TCR pairs. To estimate false discovery rates, a later analysis permuted the HLA or CMV assignments 20 times. In a later analysis, co-occurring TCRs were grouped using DBSCAN, with TCRdist sequence similarity added in when clustering inside HLA-allele-positive subsets. For co-occurrence clustering, repertoires with fewer than 30,000 or more than 120,000 public chains were excluded, along with five repertoires with anomalous nucleotide sharing. TCRdb obtained this table from immuneACCESS and retained in-frame rearrangements with V and J assigned. These tables miss some clones; where compared with another copy, unresolved V genes account for less than half of the shortfall, and the remainder is unexplained. That table gives V, J and clone size, and the DNA gave D and trimming. The table for this sample shows 150,000 or so clones. The top ten hold under 2% of the sample.

The cohort comprised around 690 healthy bone marrow donors. Cohort members were all nominally healthy when sampled, although unrecorded immune exposures were likely present. The donor was CMV seronegative and belonged to the group of more than 300 seronegative cohort members. Each donor provided a peripheral blood sample, and peripheral blood mononuclear cells were used for TCR beta sequencing. The Qiagen DNeasy Blood Extraction Kit was used to extract genomic DNA from the blood cell samples. Taken from the germline V gene, the CDR1 and CDR2 loops are ENHRY and SYGVKD. V was cut back by 3 bases and J by 3 bases, leaving a gap of 15 bases between them. The CDR3 goes from the cysteine to the phenylalanine over 15 residues. CDR3 DNA is the only sequence kept; it has 45 bases, read in frame from the first base. With respect to this clone: Its recognized antigen is unknown.

The sample consisted of PBMCs. The rearrangement joined TRBV10-3 to TRBJ2-7; a tentative D match to TRBD1 spans 7 bases. This TCR was recovered from a woman aged 45-59 years in good health and CMV-seronegative. The CDR3 protein sequence reads: CAISDRETGSYEQYF. The sequenced DNA: TGTGCCATCAGTGATCGGGAGACAGGGAGCTACGAGCAGTACTTC.